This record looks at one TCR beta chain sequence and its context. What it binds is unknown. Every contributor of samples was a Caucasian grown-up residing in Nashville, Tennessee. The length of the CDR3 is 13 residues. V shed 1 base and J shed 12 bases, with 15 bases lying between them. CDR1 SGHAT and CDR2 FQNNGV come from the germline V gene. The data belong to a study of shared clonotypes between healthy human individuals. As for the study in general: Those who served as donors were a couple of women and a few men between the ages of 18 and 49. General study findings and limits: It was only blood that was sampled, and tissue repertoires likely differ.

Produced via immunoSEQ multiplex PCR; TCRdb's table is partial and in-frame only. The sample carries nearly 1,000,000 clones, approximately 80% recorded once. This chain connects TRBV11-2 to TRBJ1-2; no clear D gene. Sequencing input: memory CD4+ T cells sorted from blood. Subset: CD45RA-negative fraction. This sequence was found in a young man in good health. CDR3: CASSLGGSGIDTF. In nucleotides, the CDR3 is TGTGCCAGCAGCTTAGGCGGCAGCGGGATCGACACCTTC.